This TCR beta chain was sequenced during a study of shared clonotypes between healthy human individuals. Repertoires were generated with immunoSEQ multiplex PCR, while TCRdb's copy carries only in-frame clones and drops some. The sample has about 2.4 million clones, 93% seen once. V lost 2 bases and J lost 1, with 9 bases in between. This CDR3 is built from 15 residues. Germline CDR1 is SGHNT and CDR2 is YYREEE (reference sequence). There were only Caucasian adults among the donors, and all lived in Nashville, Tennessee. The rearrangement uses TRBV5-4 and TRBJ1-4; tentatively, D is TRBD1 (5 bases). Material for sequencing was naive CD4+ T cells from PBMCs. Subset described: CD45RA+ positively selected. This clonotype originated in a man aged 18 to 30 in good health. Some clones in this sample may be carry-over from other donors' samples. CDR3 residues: CASSFGTETNEKLFF. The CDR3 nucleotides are TGTGCCAGCAGCTTTGGGACGGAAACTAATGAAAAACTGTTTTTT.